Listed here are 29 T cell receptor beta chains from one sample, sequenced in a study of cytomegalovirus exposure and HLA in healthy donors. Use of 60 Vbeta and 13 Jbeta primers characterized the PCR. Measured with immunoSEQ multiplex PCR; TCRdb has only the in-frame clones, and not every one. Of about 120,000 clones listed, about 76% are singletons. The sequenced sample was PBMCs. The receptors shown here come from a woman aged 40 to 50 in good health and CMV-seronegative.

The chain employs TRBV25-1 and TRBJ1-1, with 11 bases matching TRBD1. The J segment lost 3 bases and the V segment lost 4 bases, leaving 1 base of the junction unmatched. This CDR3 spans 14 amino acids. From germline, CDR1 is MGHDK and CDR2 SYGVNS. CDR3 region: CASSGGQGDTEAFF. In DNA form, the CDR3 reads TGTGCCAGCAGTGGGGGACAGGGGGACACTGAAGCTTTCTTT.

The chain is built from TRBV6-1 and TRBJ1-1, with a possible D match to TRBD1 (5 bases). CDR1 is MNHNS and CDR2 is SASEGT in the germline V gene. This CDR3 is built from 15 residues. Trimming left V 5 bases short and J 1 base short, with 14 bases between. DNA of the CDR3: TGTGCCAGCAGTCCCAGCAGACAGCGGAACACTGAAGCTTTCTTT. Residues: CASSPSRQRNTEAFF.

The chain is built from TRBV6-5 and TRBJ1-5, with D possibly matching TRBD1 (6 bases). Germline CDR1 MNHEY, CDR2 SVGAGI. This CDR3 contains 13 residues. The V end was cut by 6 bases, the J end by 4 bases, with 10 bases between. CDR3 nucleotides: TGTGCCAGCAGCTATGGACAGAATCAGCCCCAGCATTTT. Translated, it gives CASSYGQNQPQHF.

The V and J genes are TRBV6-5 and TRBJ2-4; TRBD1 matches at 9 bases. Trimming cost V 10 bases and J 6 bases; bases outside gene matches: 4. This CDR3 comprises 12 residues. Germline CDR1 reads MNHEY; CDR2 reads SVGAGI. The CDR3 nucleotides read TGTGCCATAAGGGACAGGGCAAACATTCAGTACTTC. As protein: CAIRDRANIQYF.

The rearrangement uses TRBV6-1 and TRBJ2-1, with unresolved D. The V end was cut by 6 bases, the J end by 0 bases, with 9 bases between. The CDR3 has 14 residues. Germline CDR1 is MNHNS and CDR2 is SASEGT. CDR3 sequence: CASSPLSSYNEQFF. CDR3 nucleotides: TGTGCCAGCAGCCCACTAAGCTCCTACAATGAGCAGTTCTTC.

In its sample, this clone was seen a few times. The chain uses TRBV6-5 and TRBJ2-7, with D possibly matching TRBD1 (5 bases). Trimming took 7 bases from V and 6 from J, leaving 16 bases between them. Germline V gene sequence: CDR1 MNHEY, CDR2 SVGAGI. The CDR3 loop spans 13 amino acids. CDR3 protein: CASTSLMQGEQYF. The CDR3 DNA reads as TGTGCCAGCACCTCACTGATGCAGGGCGAGCAGTACTTC.

This clone was seen only once. The chain links TRBV19 to TRBJ2-2, with TRBD1 identical over 10 bases. J lost 3 bases, V lost 5 bases, and 21 bases had no gene match. The CDR3 sequence is 21 residues long. CDR1 is LNHDA and CDR2 is SQIVND in the germline V gene (reference sequence). CDR3 sequence reads: CASSFEKRDRGRGTDTGELFF. Here the CDR3 DNA reads TGTGCCAGTAGTTTCGAGAAGAGAGACAGGGGGCGCGGAACCGACACCGGGGAGCTGTTTTTT.

This chain connects TRBV7-9 to TRBJ1-2, with 9 bases lining up with TRBD1. V dropped 5 bases and J dropped 6; count of bases not matched to a gene: 10. This CDR3 is built from 15 residues. Germline assignment: CDR1 SEHNR and CDR2 FQNEAQ (reference sequence). The CDR3 sequence: CASSSRDRERNGYTF. Here the CDR3 DNA reads TGTGCCAGCAGCAGCCGGGACAGGGAACGGAATGGCTACACCTTC.

The gene calls are TRBV6-6 and TRBJ1-3, with D maybe TRBD1 (6 bases). The germline V gene has CDR1 MNHNY and CDR2 SVGAGI (reference sequence). The CDR3 is made up of 16 amino acids. V shed 5 bases and J shed 0 bases, with 14 bases lying between them. The DNA of the CDR3 is TGTGCCAGCAGTACACAGGGATATAGCTCTGGAAACACCATATATTTT. Amino acid sequence: CASSTQGYSSGNTIYF.

The V gene is TRBV19, the J gene TRBJ1-1, with a tentative D call TRBD1 (6 bases). Trimming removed 5 bases from V and 0 bases from J, with 10 bases in between. The CDR3 runs 14 residues. Germline V gene lookup returns CDR1 LNHDA and CDR2 SQIVND (reference sequence). The CDR3 nucleotides are TGTGCCAGTAGTTTCCCAGGGGTGAACACTGAAGCTTTCTTT. Encoded protein: CASSFPGVNTEAFF.

The rearrangement joins TRBV11-2 to TRBJ1-1, with a possible D match to TRBD1 (5 bases). CDR3 length: 15 amino acids. V was pared by 3 bases and J by 2 bases, with 13 bases between. The germline V gene encodes CDR1 SGHAT and CDR2 FQNNGV. The CDR3 DNA is TGTGCCAGCAGCTTTTACGACAGTCCAAACACTGAAGCTTTCTTT. Amino acids: CASSFYDSPNTEAFF. Together with reference TRBV11-2 and TRBJ1-1, the CDR3 gives the full variable domain: EAGVAQSPRYKIIEKRQSVAFWCNPISGHATLYWYQQILGQGPKLLIQFQNNGVVDDSQLPKDRFSAERLKGVDSTLKIQPAKLEDSAVYLCASSFYDSPNTEAFFGQGTRLTVV.

The chain has TRBV29-1 and TRBJ1-2; the match to TRBD1 covers 11 bases. J gave up 7 bases and V 4 bases, and 2 bases lay outside the gene matches. Germline lookup yields CDR1 SQVTM and CDR2 ANQGSEA. This CDR3 comprises 12 residues. CDR3 nucleotides: TGCAGCGTTGGTGGGACAGGGGGTGGCTACACCTTC. As protein: CSVGGTGGGYTF.

The gene calls are TRBV5-6 and TRBJ1-1; D not resolved. The length of the CDR3 is 16 residues. V lost 3 bases and J 3 bases, leaving 18 bases between the germline ends. Germline assignment: CDR1 SGHDT and CDR2 YYEEEE. Here the CDR3 reads CASSSLWVGDDTEAFF. DNA for the CDR3: TGTGCCAGCAGCTCTCTTTGGGTCGGGGATGACACTGAAGCTTTCTTT.

The chain carries TRBV5-1 and TRBJ1-1, with 7 nucleotides matching TRBD1. The V segment lost 3 bases and the J segment 1 base; nucleotides outside the gene matches: 6. Germline V gene data show CDR1 as SGHRS and CDR2 as YFSETQ. The CDR3 contains 15 residues. This CDR3 reads CASSSAQGSNTEAFF. CDR3 nucleotides: TGCGCCAGCAGCTCAGCACAGGGGTCGAACACTGAAGCTTTCTTT.

This clone was detected only once. The chain employs TRBV7-9 and TRBJ1-2; D unresolved. Germline V gives CDR1 SEHNR, CDR2 FQNEAQ (reference sequence). The germline V and J ends were trimmed by 8 bases and 4 bases, with 14 bases remaining between them. The CDR3 spans 13 residues. CDR3 in amino acids: CASQEVALYGYTF. For the CDR3, the DNA is TGTGCCAGCCAGGAGGTGGCCCTCTATGGCTACACCTTC.

The chain has TRBV6-5 and TRBJ1-4, with TRBD1 matching over 8 bases. Germline V gene data show CDR1 as MNHEY and CDR2 as SVGAGI. There are 15 residues in the CDR3. V dropped 0 bases and J dropped 8; count of bases not matched to a gene: 5. CDR3 nucleotide sequence: TGTGCCAGCAGTTACTCGACAGGGGCGGCCGAAAAACTGTTTTTT. Translating gives CASSYSTGAAEKLFF.

The rearrangement joins TRBV11-3 to TRBJ2-1, with TRBD2 matching 8 bases. V lost 2 bases to trimming and J lost 0 bases; unmatched junction nucleotides: 9. Germline V lookup: CDR1 SGHNT, CDR2 YENEEA. This CDR3 contains 18 residues. The CDR3 spells CASSLSPAGASSYNEQFF. CDR3 in DNA: TGTGCCAGCAGCTTAAGTCCAGCGGGGGCTAGCTCCTACAATGAGCAGTTCTTC. Full variable domain (missing parts from reference TRBV11-3 and TRBJ2-1): EAGVVQSPRYKIIEKKQPVAFWCNPISGHNTLYWYLQNLGQGPELLIRYENEEAVDDSQLPKDRFSAERLKGVDSTLKIQPAELGDSAVYLCASSLSPAGASSYNEQFFGPGTRLTVL.

The chain combines TRBV9 with TRBJ2-1; 7 nucleotides agree with TRBD2. Germline-derived CDR1 and CDR2 are SGDLS and YYNGEE. With V trimmed by 0 bases and J by 4 bases, 10 bases remained unmatched. CDR3 length: 17 residues. Written as DNA, the CDR3 is TGTGCCAGCAGCGTAGGTTTAAGTTGGGGGGGTTACAATGAGCAGTTCTTC. Translation: CASSVGLSWGGYNEQFF.

V usage is TRBV4-3 and J usage is TRBJ2-1, with 7 bases fitting TRBD2. J was trimmed by 5 bases and V by 4 bases; bases with no gene match: 11. CDR3 size: 16 residues. The V gene's germline CDR1 is LGHNA and CDR2 YSLEER. This chain's CDR3 is CASSRGGGRLHNEQFF. The CDR3 DNA is TGCGCCAGCAGCCGTGGCGGCGGGAGACTACACAATGAGCAGTTCTTC.

The chain has TRBV11-2 and TRBJ2-3, with a tentative D call TRBD2 (6 bases). The CDR3 covers 14 residues. Germline V gene lookup returns CDR1 SGHAT and CDR2 FQNNGV. V dropped 9 bases and J dropped 0 bases, with 13 bases sitting between them. In nucleotides, the CDR3 is TGTGCCAGTGCTGAGCGGGCTAGCACAGATACGCAGTATTTT. Its translation is CASAERASTDTQYF.

In its sample, this clone was seen once. A read error may produce the germline difference seen at one junction end. The chain links TRBV7-9 to TRBJ1-2; 7 bases map to TRBD1. CDR1 and CDR2 (germline): SEHNR, FQNEAQ (reference sequence). This CDR3 spans 16 amino acids. This CDR3 reads CSSSPPGQVRDYGYTF. In nucleotides, the CDR3 is TGTTCCAGCAGCCCGCCCGGACAGGTCCGAGACTATGGCTACACCTTC.

This chain joins TRBV6-5 and TRBJ1-2; 8 bases line up with TRBD1. After removal of 5 bases from V and 4 bases from J, the junction contained 6 bases not matched to a gene. This CDR3 has 14 residues. Germline CDR1 and CDR2: MNHEY and SVGAGI. CDR3 residues: CASSTGTGVYGYTF. The CDR3 DNA reads TGTGCCAGCAGTACCGGGACAGGAGTCTATGGCTACACCTTC.

The J gene is TRBJ2-1, the V gene TRBV30; 12 nucleotides align to TRBD2. V dropped 3 bases and J dropped 7; count of bases not matched to a gene: 1. CDR1 and CDR2 from the germline V gene are GTSNPN and SVGIG (reference sequence). This CDR3 contains 13 residues. CDR3 amino acids: CAWRLAGGNEQFF. The CDR3 region has the DNA TGTGCCTGGAGGCTAGCGGGGGGGAATGAGCAGTTCTTC.

The chain is built from TRBV6-5 and TRBJ1-3; no clear D gene. CDR3 size: 16 residues. V shed 2 bases and J shed 2 bases, with 13 bases lying between them. Per germline, CDR1 MNHEY and CDR2 SVGAGI. CDR3 region: CASSYRSGRPGNTIYF. The CDR3, as DNA: TGTGCCAGCAGTTACCGTTCGGGTCGACCTGGAAACACCATATATTTT.

This chain connects TRBV7-3 to TRBJ2-1, with 11 bases identical to TRBD2. J lost 6 bases, V lost 5 bases, and 6 bases had no gene match. In germline, CDR1 is SGHTA, CDR2 FQGTGA. The CDR3 spans 15 residues. Here the CDR3 DNA reads TGTGCCAGCAGCCTTAGCGGGAGGGGTAGCAATGAGCAGTTCTTC. Protein: CASSLSGRGSNEQFF.

This rearrangement joins TRBV18 to TRBJ1-1, with no clear D. The CDR3 length is 14 residues. From germline, CDR1 is KGHSH and CDR2 LQKENI. V lost 3 bases and J 4 bases, leaving 12 bases between the germline ends. CDR3 DNA: TGTGCCAGCTCACCGTGGGAGGGAGGCACTGAAGCTTTCTTT. Residues: CASSPWEGGTEAFF. Full variable domain (remainder filled in from reference TRBV18 and TRBJ1-1): NAGVMQNPRHLVRRRGQEARLRCSPMKGHSHVYWYRQLPEEGLKFMVYLQKENIIDESGMPKERFSAEFPKEGPSILRIQQVVRGDSAAYFCASSPWEGGTEAFFGQGTRLTVV.

This rearrangement joins TRBV9 to TRBJ1-1; 8 bases fit TRBD1. J gave up 1 base and V 2 bases, and 4 bases lay outside the gene matches. The CDR3 sequence is 15 residues long. Germline CDR1 SGDLS, CDR2 YYNGEE. The CDR3 DNA reads as TGTGCCAGCAGCGTCTTGGGACAGGCGAACACTGAAGCTTTCTTT. Translation: CASSVLGQANTEAFF. Using reference TRBV9 and TRBJ1-1 for the parts outside the CDR3, the full variable domain is DSGVTQTPKHLITATGQRVTLRCSPRSGDLSVYWYQQSLDQGLQFLIQYYNGEERAKGNILERFSAQQFPDLHSELNLSSLELGDSALYFCASSVLGQANTEAFFGQGTRLTVV.

V gene TRBV28 combines with J gene TRBJ2-2; 9 bases line up with TRBD1. CDR1 is MDHEN and CDR2 is SYDVKM in the germline V gene. The ends lost 6 bases at V and 7 bases at J; junction bases unmatched: 9. The CDR3 sequence is 15 residues long. CDR3 in DNA: TGTGCCAGCAGCCTGTGGGACAGGGATGACGGGGAGCTGTTTTTT. It codes for CASSLWDRDDGELFF. The full variable domain, its missing parts supplied by reference TRBV28 and TRBJ2-2, is DVKVTQSSRYLVKRTGEKVFLECVQDMDHENMFWYRQDPGLGLRLIYFSYDVKMKEKGDIPEGYSVSREKKERFSLILESASTNQTSMYLCASSLWDRDDGELFFGEGSRLTVL.

The chain joins TRBV6-5 to TRBJ2-1, with 7 bases identical to TRBD2. Germline V gene data show CDR1 as MNHEY and CDR2 as SVGAGI. CDR3 length: 13 residues. J was trimmed by 6 bases and V by 6 bases; bases with no gene match: 5. DNA for the CDR3: TGTGCCAGCAGACTGGGGGGGGGCAATGAGCAGTTCTTC. This translates into CASRLGGGNEQFF.